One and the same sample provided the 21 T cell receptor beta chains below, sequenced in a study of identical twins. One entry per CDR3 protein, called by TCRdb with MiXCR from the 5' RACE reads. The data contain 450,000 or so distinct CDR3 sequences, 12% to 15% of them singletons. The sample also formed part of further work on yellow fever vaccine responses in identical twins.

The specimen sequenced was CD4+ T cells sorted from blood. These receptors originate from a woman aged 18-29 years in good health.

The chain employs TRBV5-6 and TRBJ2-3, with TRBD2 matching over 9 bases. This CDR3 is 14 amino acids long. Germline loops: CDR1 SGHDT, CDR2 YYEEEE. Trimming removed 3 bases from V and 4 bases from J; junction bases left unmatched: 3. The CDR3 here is CASSYGLAPDTQYF. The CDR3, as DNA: TGTGCCAGCAGCTATGGACTAGCGCCAGATACGCAGTATTTT.

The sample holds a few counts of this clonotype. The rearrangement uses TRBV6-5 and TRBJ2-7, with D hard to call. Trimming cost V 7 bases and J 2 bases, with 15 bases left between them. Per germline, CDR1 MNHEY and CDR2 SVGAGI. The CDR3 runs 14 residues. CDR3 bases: TGTGCCAGCATTCTCTCGGTTAAAGCCTACGAGCAGTACTTC. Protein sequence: CASILSVKAYEQYF.

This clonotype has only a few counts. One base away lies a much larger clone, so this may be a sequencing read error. The CDR3 sequence is CASRFSGANVLTF. The DNA for the CDR3 is TGTGCCAGCAGGTTCTCTGGGGCCAACGTCCTGACTTTC. This rearrangement joins TRBV7-2 to TRBJ2-6; no firm D call. The germline CDR1 and CDR2 sequences are SGHTA and FQGNSA. CDR3 length: 13 amino acids. With 6 bases removed from V and 0 bases from J, the gap between germline ends came to 3 bases. Complete variable domain (other parts from reference TRBV7-2 and TRBJ2-6): GAGVSQSPSNKVTEKGKDVELRCDPISGHTALYWYRQSLGQGLEFLIYFQGNSAPDKSGLPSDRFSAERTGGSVSTLTIQRTQQEDSAVYLCASRFSGANVLTFGAGSRLTVL.

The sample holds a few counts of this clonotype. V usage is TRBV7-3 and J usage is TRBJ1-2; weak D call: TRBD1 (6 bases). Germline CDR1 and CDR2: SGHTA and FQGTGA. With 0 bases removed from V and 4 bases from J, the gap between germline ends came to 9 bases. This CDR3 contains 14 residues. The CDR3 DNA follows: TGTGCCAGCAGCTTAACGGTGGACAGCTATGGCTACACCTTC. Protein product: CASSLTVDSYGYTF.

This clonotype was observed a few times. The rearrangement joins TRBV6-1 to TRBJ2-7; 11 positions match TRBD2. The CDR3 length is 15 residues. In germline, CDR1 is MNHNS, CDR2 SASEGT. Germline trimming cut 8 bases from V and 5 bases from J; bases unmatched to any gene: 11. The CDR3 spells CASGPRRLAGHEQYF. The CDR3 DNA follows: TGTGCCAGCGGACCCAGAAGACTAGCGGGGCACGAGCAGTACTTC.

This chain's CDR3 is CASSVDLGGRVGELFF. CDR3 nucleotides: TGTGCCAGCAGCGTAGATCTCGGGGGCAGGGTCGGGGAGCTGTTTTTT. The V and J genes are TRBV14 and TRBJ2-2; TRBD1 or TRBD2 may be the D gene (6 bases each). Germline V CDR1 and CDR2: SGHDN, FVKESK. V gave up 5 bases and J gave up 7 bases, with 20 bases separating them. CDR3 length: 16 residues.

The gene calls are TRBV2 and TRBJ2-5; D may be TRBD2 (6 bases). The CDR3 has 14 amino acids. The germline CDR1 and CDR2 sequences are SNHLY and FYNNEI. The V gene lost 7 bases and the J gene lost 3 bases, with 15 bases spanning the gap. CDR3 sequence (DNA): TGTGCCAGCATCTACGGCGGGGCCAAAGAGACCCAGTACTTC. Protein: CASIYGGAKETQYF. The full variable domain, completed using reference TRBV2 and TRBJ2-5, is EPEVTQTPSHQVTQMGQEVILRCVPISNHLYFYWYRQILGQKVEFLVSFYNNEISEKSEIFDDQFSVERPDGSNFTLKIRSTKLEDSAMYFCASIYGGAKETQYFGPGTRLLVL.

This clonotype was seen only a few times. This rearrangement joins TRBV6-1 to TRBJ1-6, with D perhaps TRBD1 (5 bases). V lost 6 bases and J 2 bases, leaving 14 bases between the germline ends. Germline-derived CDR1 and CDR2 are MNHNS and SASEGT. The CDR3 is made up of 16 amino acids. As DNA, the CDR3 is TGTGCCAGCAGACGTACCCTGGGGGCCTATAATTCACCCCTCCACTTT. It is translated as CASRRTLGAYNSPLHF.

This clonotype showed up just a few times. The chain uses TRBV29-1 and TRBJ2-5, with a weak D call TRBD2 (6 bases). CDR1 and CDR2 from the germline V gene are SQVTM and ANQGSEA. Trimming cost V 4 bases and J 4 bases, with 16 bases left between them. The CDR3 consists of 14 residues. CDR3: CSVVGVRDRETQYF. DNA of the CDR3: TGCAGCGTTGTGGGGGTGCGGGACCGAGAGACCCAGTACTTC.

DNA for the CDR3: TGCAGTACGTATGTGGGGGACAGCACAGATACGCAGTATTTT. Translated, it gives CSTYVGDSTDTQYF. The chain uses TRBV20-1 and TRBJ2-3; D might be TRBD1 or TRBD2, each matching 5 bases. The CDR3 runs to 14 residues. Trimming took 8 bases from V and 0 from J, leaving 15 bases between them. CDR1 is DFQATT, CDR2 SNEGSKA, per germline (reference sequence).

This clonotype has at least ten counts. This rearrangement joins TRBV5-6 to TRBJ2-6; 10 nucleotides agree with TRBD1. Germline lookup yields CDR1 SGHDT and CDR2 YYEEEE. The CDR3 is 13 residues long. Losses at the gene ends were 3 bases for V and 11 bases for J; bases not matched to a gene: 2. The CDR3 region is CASSYGQGDVLTF. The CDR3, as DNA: TGTGCCAGCAGCTATGGACAGGGGGACGTCCTGACTTTC. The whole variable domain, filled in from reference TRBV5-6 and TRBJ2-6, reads DAGVTQSPTHLIKTRGQQVTLRCSPKSGHDTVSWYQQALGQGPQFIFQYYEEEERQRGNFPDRFSGHQFPNYSSELNVNALLLGDSALYLCASSYGQGDVLTFGAGSRLTVL.

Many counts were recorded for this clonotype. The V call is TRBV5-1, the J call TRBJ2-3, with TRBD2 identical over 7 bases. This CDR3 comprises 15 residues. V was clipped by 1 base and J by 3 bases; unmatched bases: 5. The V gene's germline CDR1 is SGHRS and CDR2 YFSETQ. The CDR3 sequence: CASSLLGSGTDTQYF. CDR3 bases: TGCGCCAGCAGCTTGTTGGGTAGCGGGACAGATACGCAGTATTTT.

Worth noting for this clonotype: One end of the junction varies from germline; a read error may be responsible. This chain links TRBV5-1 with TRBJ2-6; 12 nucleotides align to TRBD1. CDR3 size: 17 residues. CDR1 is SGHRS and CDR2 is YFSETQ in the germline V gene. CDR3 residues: CASSWDRGQGGANVQTF. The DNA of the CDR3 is TGCGCCAGCAGCTGGGACAGGGGGCAAGGTGGGGCCAACGTCCAGACTTTC.

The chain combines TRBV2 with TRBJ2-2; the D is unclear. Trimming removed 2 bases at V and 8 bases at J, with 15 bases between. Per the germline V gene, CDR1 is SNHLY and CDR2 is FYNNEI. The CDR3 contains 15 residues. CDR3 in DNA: TGTGCCAGCAGTGAAAGCCCGGATCCAAATGGGGAGCTGTTTTTT. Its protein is CASSESPDPNGELFF.

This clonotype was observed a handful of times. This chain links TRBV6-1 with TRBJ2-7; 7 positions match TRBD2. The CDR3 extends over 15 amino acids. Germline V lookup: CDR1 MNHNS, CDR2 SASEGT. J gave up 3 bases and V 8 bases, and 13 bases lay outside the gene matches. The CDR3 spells CASRKVGLADYEQYF. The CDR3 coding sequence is TGTGCCAGCCGCAAAGTAGGGCTAGCGGACTACGAGCAGTACTTC.

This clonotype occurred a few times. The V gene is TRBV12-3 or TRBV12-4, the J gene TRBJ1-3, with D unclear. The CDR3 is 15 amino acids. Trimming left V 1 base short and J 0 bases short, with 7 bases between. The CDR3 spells CASSLGSSSGNTIYF. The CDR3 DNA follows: TGTGCCAGCAGTTTAGGTTCCAGCTCTGGAAACACCATATATTTT.

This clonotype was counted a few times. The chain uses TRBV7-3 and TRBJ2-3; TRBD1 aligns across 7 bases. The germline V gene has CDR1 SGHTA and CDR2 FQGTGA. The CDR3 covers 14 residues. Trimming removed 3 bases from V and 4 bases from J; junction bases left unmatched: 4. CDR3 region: CASSLQTGPDTQYF. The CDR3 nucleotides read TGTGCCAGCAGCTTGCAGACAGGGCCAGATACGCAGTATTTT.

The CDR3 loop is CTCSDVASGRIRMNEQFF. CDR3 coding DNA: TGTACCTGCAGTGACGTCGCTAGCGGGAGAATAAGGATGAATGAGCAGTTCTTC. The rearrangement uses TRBV2 and TRBJ2-1; 10 bases line up with TRBD2. This CDR3 has 18 amino acids. Germline V gene data show CDR1 as SNHLY and CDR2 as FYNNEI.

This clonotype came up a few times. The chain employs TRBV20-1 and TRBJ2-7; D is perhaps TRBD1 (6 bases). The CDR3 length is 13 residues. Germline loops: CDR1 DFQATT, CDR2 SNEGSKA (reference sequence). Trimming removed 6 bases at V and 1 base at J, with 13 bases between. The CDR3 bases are TGCAGTGCCTATGAGGACAGATCCTACGAGCAGTACTTC. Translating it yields CSAYEDRSYEQYF.

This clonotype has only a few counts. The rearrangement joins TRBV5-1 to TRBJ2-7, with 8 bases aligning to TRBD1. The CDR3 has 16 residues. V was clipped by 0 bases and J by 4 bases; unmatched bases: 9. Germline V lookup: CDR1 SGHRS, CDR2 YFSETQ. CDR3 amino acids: CASSLASDRGRYEQYF. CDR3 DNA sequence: TGCGCCAGCAGCTTGGCCTCCGACAGGGGTCGGTACGAGCAGTACTTC.

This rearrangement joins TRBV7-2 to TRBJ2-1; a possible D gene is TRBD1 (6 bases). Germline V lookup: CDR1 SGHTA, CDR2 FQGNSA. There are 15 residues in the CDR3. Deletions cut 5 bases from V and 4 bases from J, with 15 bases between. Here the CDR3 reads CASSPGKGGYNEQFF. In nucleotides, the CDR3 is TGTGCCAGCAGCCCGGGGAAAGGGGGTTACAATGAGCAGTTCTTC.